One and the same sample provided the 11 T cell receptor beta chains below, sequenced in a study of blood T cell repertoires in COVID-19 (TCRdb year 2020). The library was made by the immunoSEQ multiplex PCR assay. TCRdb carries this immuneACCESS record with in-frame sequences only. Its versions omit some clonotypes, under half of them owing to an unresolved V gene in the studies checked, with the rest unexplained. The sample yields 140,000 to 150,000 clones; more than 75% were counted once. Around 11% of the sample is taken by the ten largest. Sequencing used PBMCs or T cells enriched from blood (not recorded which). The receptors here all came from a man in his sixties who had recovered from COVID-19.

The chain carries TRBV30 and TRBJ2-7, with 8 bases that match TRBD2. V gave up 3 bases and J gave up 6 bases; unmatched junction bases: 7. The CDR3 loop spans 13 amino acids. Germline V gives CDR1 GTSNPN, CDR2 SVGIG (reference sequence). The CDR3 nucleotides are TGTGCCTGGAGAAAGCGGGAGTCGGGCGAGCAGTACTTC. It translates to CAWRKRESGEQYF.

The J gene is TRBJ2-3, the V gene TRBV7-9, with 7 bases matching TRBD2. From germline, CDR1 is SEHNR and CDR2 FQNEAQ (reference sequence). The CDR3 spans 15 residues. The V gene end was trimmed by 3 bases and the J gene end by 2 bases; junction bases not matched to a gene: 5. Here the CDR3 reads CASSFLAGYTDTQYF. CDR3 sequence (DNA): TGTGCCAGCAGCTTCTTAGCGGGTTACACAGATACGCAGTATTTT.

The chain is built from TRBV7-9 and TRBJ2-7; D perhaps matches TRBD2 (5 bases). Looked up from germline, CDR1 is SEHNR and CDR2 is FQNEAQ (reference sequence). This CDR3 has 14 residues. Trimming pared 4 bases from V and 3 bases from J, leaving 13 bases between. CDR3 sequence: CASSSSGVIYEQYF. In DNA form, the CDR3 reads TGTGCCAGCAGCTCCTCCGGGGTAATCTACGAGCAGTACTTC. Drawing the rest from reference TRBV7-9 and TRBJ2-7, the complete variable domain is DTGVSQNPRHKITKRGQNVTFRCDPISEHNRLYWYRQTLGQGPEFLTYFQNEAQLEKSRLLSDRFSAERPKGSFSTLEIQRTEQGDSAMYLCASSSSGVIYEQYFGPGTRLTVT.

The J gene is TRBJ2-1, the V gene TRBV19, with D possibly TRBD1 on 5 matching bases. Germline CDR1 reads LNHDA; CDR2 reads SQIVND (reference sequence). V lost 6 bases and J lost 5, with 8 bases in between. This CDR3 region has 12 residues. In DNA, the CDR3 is TGTGCCAGTAGACGCAGGGACAATGAGCAGTTCTTC. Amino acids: CASRRRDNEQFF. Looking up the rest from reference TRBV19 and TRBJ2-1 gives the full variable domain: DGGITQSPKYLFRKEGQNVTLSCEQNLNHDAMYWYRQDPGQGLRLIYYSQIVNDFQKGDIAEGYSVSREKKESFPLTVTSAQKNPTAFYLCASRRRDNEQFFGPGTRLTVL.

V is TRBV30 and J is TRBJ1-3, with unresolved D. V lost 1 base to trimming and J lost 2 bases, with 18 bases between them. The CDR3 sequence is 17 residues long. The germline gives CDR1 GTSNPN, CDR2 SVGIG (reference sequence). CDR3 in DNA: TGTGCCTGGAGTGCCAGCCGAGGAACTAGGGCTGGAAACACCATATATTTT. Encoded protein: CAWSASRGTRAGNTIYF.

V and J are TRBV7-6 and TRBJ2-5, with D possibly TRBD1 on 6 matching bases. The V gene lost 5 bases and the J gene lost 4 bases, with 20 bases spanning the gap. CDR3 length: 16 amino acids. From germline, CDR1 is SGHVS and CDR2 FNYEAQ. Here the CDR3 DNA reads TGTGCCAGCAGCGTTGGGACACCCCCGGGCGGAGAGACCCAGTACTTC. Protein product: CASSVGTPPGGETQYF.

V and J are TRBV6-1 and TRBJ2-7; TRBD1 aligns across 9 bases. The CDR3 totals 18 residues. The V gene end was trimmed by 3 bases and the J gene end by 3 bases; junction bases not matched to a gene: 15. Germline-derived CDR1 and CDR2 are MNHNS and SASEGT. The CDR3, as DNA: TGTGCCAGCAGTGAGCCCCTCAAGACAGGGGGTGAGTTCTACGAGCAGTACTTC. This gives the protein CASSEPLKTGGEFYEQYF.

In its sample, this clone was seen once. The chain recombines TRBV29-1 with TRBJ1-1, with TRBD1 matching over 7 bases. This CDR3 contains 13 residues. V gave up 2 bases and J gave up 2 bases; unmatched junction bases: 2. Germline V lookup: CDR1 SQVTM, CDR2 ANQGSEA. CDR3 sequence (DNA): TGCAGCGTTGAAACAGGGGTAAACACTGAAGCTTTCTTT. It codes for CSVETGVNTEAFF.

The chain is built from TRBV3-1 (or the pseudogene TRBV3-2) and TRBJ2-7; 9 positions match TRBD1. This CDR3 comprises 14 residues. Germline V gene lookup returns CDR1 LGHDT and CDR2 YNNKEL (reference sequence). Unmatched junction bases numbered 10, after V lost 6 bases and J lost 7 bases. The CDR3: CASRPGQGNGEQYF. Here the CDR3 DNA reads TGTGCCAGCAGACCGGGACAGGGAAATGGGGAGCAGTACTTC.

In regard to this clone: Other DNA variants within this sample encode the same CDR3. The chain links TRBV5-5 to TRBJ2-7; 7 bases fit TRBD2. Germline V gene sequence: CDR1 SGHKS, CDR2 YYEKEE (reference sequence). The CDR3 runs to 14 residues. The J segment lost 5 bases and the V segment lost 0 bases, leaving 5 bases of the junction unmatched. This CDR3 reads CASSLVVGGDEQYF. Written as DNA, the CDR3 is TGTGCCAGCAGCTTGGTTGTGGGAGGGGACGAGCAGTACTTC.

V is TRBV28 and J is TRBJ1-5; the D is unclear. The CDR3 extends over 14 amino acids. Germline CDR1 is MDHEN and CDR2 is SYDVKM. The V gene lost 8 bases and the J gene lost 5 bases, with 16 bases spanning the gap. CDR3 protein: CASGGGSNDQPQHF. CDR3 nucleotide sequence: TGTGCCAGCGGAGGCGGCAGCAACGATCAGCCCCAGCATTTT.